A single sample gave rise to the 8 T cell receptor beta chains below, sequenced in a study of T cells in Graves' hyperthyroidism and ophthalmopathy. The TCR beta CDR3 regions underwent amplification using RNA transcripts as the source. A first-round RT-PCR of the TCR CDR3 used the HTBI primer set. TCRdb recomputed calls from the multiplex PCR reads with MiXCR, one row per CDR3 protein. The sample contains 600,000 to 650,000 distinct CDR3 sequences, less than 25% of which appear only once. What was sequenced was blood. All receptors come from a man aged 30 to 39 with Graves' ophthalmopathy.

This CDR3 reads CASETGGSEANVLTF. As DNA, the CDR3 is TGTGCCAGCGAGACAGGGGGCTCAGAGGCCAACGTCCTGACTTTC. The chain employs TRBV28 and TRBJ2-6; 10 bases are shared with TRBD1. The V gene's germline CDR1 is MDHEN and CDR2 SYDVKM. This CDR3 has 15 residues. The trim removed 8 bases at V and 6 bases at J, leaving 7 bases unmatched.

This clonotype turned up a few times. V gene TRBV19 combines with J gene TRBJ2-6; weak D call: TRBD2 (5 bases). This CDR3 is 14 amino acids long. V lost 4 bases and J lost 4, with 8 bases in between. Germline V gives CDR1 LNHDA, CDR2 SQIVND (reference sequence). The CDR3 DNA follows: TGTGCCAGTAGTACGGGGTACGGGGCCAACGTCCTGACTTTC. Protein: CASSTGYGANVLTF.

Ten or more counts support this clonotype. The chain has TRBV12-3 or TRBV12-4 and TRBJ2-7, with a possible D match to TRBD2 (6 bases). Trimming pared 5 bases from V and 3 bases from J, leaving 20 bases between. The CDR3 has 16 residues. CDR3: CASSPTTASGYYEQYF. DNA for the CDR3: TGTGCCAGCAGTCCAACAACGGCAAGCGGGTACTACGAGCAGTACTTC.

This clonotype occurred many times. The rearrangement joins TRBV28 to TRBJ1-3; D possibly corresponds to TRBD1 (6 bases). V gave up 2 bases and J gave up 3 bases, with 11 bases separating them. This CDR3 spans 15 amino acids. Germline CDR1 reads MDHEN; CDR2 reads SYDVKM. In DNA, the CDR3 is TGTGCCAGCAGTTTACCTGGAGGGGGTGGAAACACCATATATTTT. It encodes CASSLPGGGGNTIYF.

In its sample, this clonotype was seen a few times. This chain links TRBV19 with TRBJ1-6, with D possibly TRBD1 on 5 matching bases. Germline V gene sequence: CDR1 LNHDA, CDR2 SQIVND (reference sequence). The CDR3 runs 15 residues. V was trimmed by 4 bases and J by 9 bases, leaving 16 bases between them. The CDR3 spells CASSTQTARTSPLHF. The CDR3 coding sequence is TGTGCCAGTAGTACTCAGACAGCCCGGACTTCACCCCTCCACTTT.

This clonotype came up a few times. The chain joins TRBV6-1 to TRBJ2-1, with a weak D call TRBD2 (7 bases). Trimming pared 6 bases from V and 7 bases from J, leaving 19 bases between. In germline, CDR1 is MNHNS, CDR2 SASEGT. This CDR3 has 15 residues. The CDR3 loop is CASRTAGAGINEQFF. The CDR3 DNA sequence: TGTGCCAGCAGGACCGCGGGGGCCGGTATTAATGAGCAGTTCTTC.

This clonotype appeared many times. This chain connects TRBV4-1 to TRBJ2-2; weak D call: TRBD2 (6 bases). V lost 4 bases to trimming and J lost 5 bases, with 8 bases between them. The CDR3 length is 13 residues. Looked up from germline, CDR1 is MGHRA and CDR2 is YSYEKL. CDR3 sequence: CASSPRGTGELFF. CDR3 DNA sequence: TGCGCCAGCAGCCCCCGGGGGACCGGGGAGCTGTTTTTT.

This clonotype appeared a few times. At one of its ends the junction is not consistent with the germline gene, which may arise from a read error. The rearrangement uses TRBV12-3 or TRBV12-4 and TRBJ1-2; 9 nucleotides match TRBD1. CDR3 size: 14 residues. CDR3 nucleotides: TGTGCCAGCAGTTTGGACAGGGGTATAGATGGCCACACCTTC. It codes for CASSLDRGIDGHTF.